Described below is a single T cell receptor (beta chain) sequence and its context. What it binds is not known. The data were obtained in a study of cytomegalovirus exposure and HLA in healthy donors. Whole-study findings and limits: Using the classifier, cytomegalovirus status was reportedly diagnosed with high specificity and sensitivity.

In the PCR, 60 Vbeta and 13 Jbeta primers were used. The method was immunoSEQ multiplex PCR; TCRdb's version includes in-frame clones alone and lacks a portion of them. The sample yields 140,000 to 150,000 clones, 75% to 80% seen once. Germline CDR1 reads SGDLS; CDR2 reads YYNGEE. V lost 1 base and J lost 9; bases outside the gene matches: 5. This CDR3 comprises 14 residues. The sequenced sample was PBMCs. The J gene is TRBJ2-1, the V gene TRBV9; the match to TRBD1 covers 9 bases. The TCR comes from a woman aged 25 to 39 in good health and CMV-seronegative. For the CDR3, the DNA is TGTGCCAGCAGCGTACTACAGGGGGCGGGTGAGCAGTTCTTC. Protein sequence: CASSVLQGAGEQFF.